This T cell receptor beta chain was sequenced in a study of CD8 T cells in ankylosing spondylitis. Findings and limits, study-wide: Seven to nine highly homologous variants formed a TCR beta motif that appeared characteristic of ankylosing spondylitis blood. Clones linked to the disease showed a CD8+ phenotype. They occurred at relatively low frequencies in peripheral blood. The authors reported significant enrichment of disease-linked clones in matched ankylosing spondylitis synovial fluid.

The sample holds a few counts of this clonotype. Its matching antigen is unknown. With 5 bases removed from V and 7 bases from J, the gap between germline ends came to 18 bases. Germline lookup yields CDR1 DFQATT and CDR2 SNEGSKA (reference sequence). CDR3 length: 14 amino acids. A quantitative 5'-RACE method, one with molecular barcodes, was used to make TCR beta libraries. TCRdb itself ran the 5' RACE reads through MiXCR, one entry per CDR3 protein. This sample has about 440,000 distinct CDR3 sequences, with 15% to 20% found just once. The chain combines TRBV20-1 with TRBJ1-5; no definite D call. The clonotype was recovered from a male donor with ankylosing spondylitis. Input material: blood, either unsorted or a sorted T cell fraction (not recorded which). The CDR3 sequence: CSAPGSGLGQPQHF. For the CDR3, the DNA is TGCAGTGCTCCGGGCTCCGGTTTGGGCCAGCCCCAGCATTTT.